This T cell receptor (beta chain) was obtained from a study of blood T cell repertoires in COVID-19. As for the study in general: From T cells, B-cell-depleted T cells, or PBMCs came the material, which was cDNA or gDNA.

The CDR3 runs 16 residues. V lost 4 bases and J lost 1; bases outside the gene matches: 3. Germline CDR1 LNHDA, CDR2 SQIVND (reference sequence). This clone was seen only once. Allocation to cohorts depended on clinical history reported by the participants. The authors' processing: Amplified reference gene primers provided the basis for estimating nucleated cell counts. The method was immunoSEQ multiplex PCR; TCRdb's version includes in-frame clones alone and lacks a portion of them. The V and J calls and clone size were taken over from that table, and D and trimming were inferred from the DNA. The profile shows about 250,000 clones, approximately 83% of them singletons.

The sequenced sample consisted of PBMCs or T cells enriched from blood (not recorded which). The receptor's source is a woman aged 25 to 39 who had recovered from COVID-19. The chain links TRBV19 to TRBJ2-1; 11 bases fit TRBD2. CDR3: CASSTLAGGSYNEQFF. The CDR3 coding sequence is TGTGCCAGTAGTACCCTAGCGGGGGGATCCTACAATGAGCAGTTCTTC.